One T cell receptor (beta chain) is described in this entry. This sample is drawn from a study of cytomegalovirus exposure and HLA in healthy donors. On the study more broadly: Across 350 to 400 genotyped donors, roughly 80% landed in the Caucasian-associated ancestry cluster.

13 Jbeta primers and 60 Vbeta primers were used for the PCR. Assay used: immunoSEQ multiplex PCR; TCRdb lists only in-frame clones, some missing. This repertoire shows about 190,000 clones, about nine tenths found once; its top ten account for 1.3%. This CDR3 contains 15 residues. Between the trimmed V and J ends, which lost 10 bases and 3 bases, there was a span of 18 bases. The germline V gene encodes CDR1 SNHLY and CDR2 FYNNEI. The TCR originated in a man aged 30-40 years in good health and CMV-seronegative. This rearrangement joins TRBV2 to TRBJ2-2, with TRBD1 as a possible D gene (5 bases). Sequences were obtained from PBMCs. The CDR3 region has the DNA TGTGCCACCTCCCCGCAGGGTTTGGACACCGGGGAGCTGTTTTTT. Its protein is CATSPQGLDTGELFF.